The clone carrying this T cell receptor beta chain came up many times. Its antigen is unidentified. CDR3 length: 13 amino acids. J lost 7 bases, V lost 4 bases, and 3 bases had no gene match. Germline V gives CDR1 LGHNA, CDR2 YSLEER. The TCRbeta library was prepared with unique molecular identifiers. One entry per CDR3 protein, called by TCRdb with MiXCR from the PCR reads. The sample contains 200,000 to 300,000 distinct CDR3 sequences, around 25% of which appear only once. These data are taken from a study of T-cell reconstitution after alpha-beta-depleted transplantation in children. Broader study findings: Some patients owed their high day-60 TCRbeta diversity to surviving recipient T cells and thymic progenitors. At around two months after transplant, the alpha-beta T cells were reportedly derived from several hundred expanded clones that came from non-depleted graft cells.

The sequences come from PBMCs, mostly from graft donor cells, collected 360 days after TCRalphabeta/CD19-depleted stem cell transplant. The chain employs TRBV4-3 and TRBJ2-2; 7 positions match TRBD2. The clonotype comes from a female patient under 10 years old who had a stem cell transplant for congenital amegakaryocytic thrombocytopenia, so the T cells may come from the graft donor. The CDR3 loop reads CASSRRGDGELFF. The CDR3 DNA is TGCGCCAGCAGCCGTCGGGGGGACGGGGAGCTGTTTTTT.